This T cell receptor (beta chain) was obtained from a study of CD8 T cells in Susac syndrome. The CDR3 covers 14 residues. The J segment lost 1 base and the V segment lost 5 bases, leaving 2 bases of the junction unmatched. RNA totalling about 0.5 to 1 ug underwent reverse transcription with random hexamers. A single record per CDR3 protein comes from TCRdb applying MiXCR to the immunoSEQ multiplex PCR reads. The table has around 71,000 distinct CDR3 sequences, roughly 95% seen once. The sequenced sample was CD4+ T cells from PBMCs. This receptor was obtained from a human donor with multiple sclerosis. The chain recombines TRBV12-3 or TRBV12-4 with TRBJ1-5; 7 nucleotides align to TRBD1. CDR3 DNA: TGTGCCAGCAGTGGGACAGTAAGCAATCAGCCCCAGCATTTT. Its protein is CASSGTVSNQPQHF.